The clone carrying this T cell receptor (beta chain) was seen repeatedly, ten times or more. No antigen is known for it. This entry belongs to a study of T cells in Graves' hyperthyroidism and ophthalmopathy. The study's findings and limits: Through a model of 13 V-J features, ophthalmopathy was separated from stable hyperthyroidism. Most expanded thyroid clonotypes above 0.001 recurred in blood.

Germline loops: CDR1 SGHTA, CDR2 FQGNSA. The V and J ends lost 5 bases and 7 bases respectively, with 17 bases between them. The CDR3 consists of 14 residues. The CDR3 regions of TCR beta were amplified from RNA transcripts. HTBI primers were used for first-round RT-PCR of the TCR CDR3. From the multiplex PCR reads, TCRdb called clonotypes with MiXCR, one entry per CDR3 protein. This table holds roughly 640,000 distinct CDR3 sequences, roughly 15% found once. It was uncontrolled infection, other autoimmune disease, pregnancy or lactation that excluded patients. The receptor's source is a woman in her thirties or forties with Graves' ophthalmopathy. The genes are TRBV7-2 and TRBJ1-1; TRBD1 might be the D (6 bases). The sequencing sample was made of blood. CDR3 in amino acids: CASSRLTGRGEAFF. The CDR3 nucleotides read TGTGCCAGCAGCCGACTCACAGGGAGGGGTGAAGCTTTCTTT.